The T cell receptor (beta chain) under discussion was sequenced for a study of PD-L1 blockade in urothelial cancer. Using immunoSEQ multiplex PCR, the repertoire was profiled, and TCRdb retains in-frame clones only, with some absent. This repertoire shows about 120,000 clones, around 89% found once; its top ten account for around 1.7%. The CDR3 spans 14 residues. Germline V gene sequence: CDR1 SGHRS, CDR2 YFSETQ. The V gene end was trimmed by 4 bases and the J gene end by 6 bases; junction bases not matched to a gene: 5. Time point defined: peripheral blood 6 weeks after treatment start. Sequenced here: PBMCs, sampled around atezolizumab (anti-PD-L1) treatment. V gene TRBV5-1 combines with J gene TRBJ2-7; 12 bases map to TRBD1. The TCR comes from a man in his 60s with urothelial cancer. For the CDR3, the DNA is TGCGCCAGCAGCCATGGGACAGGGGGCAGCGAGCAGTACTTC. It codes for CASSHGTGGSEQYF.